This TCR beta chain was recovered during a study of shared clonotypes between healthy human individuals. The germline gives CDR1 SGDLS, CDR2 YYNGEE. V gave up 2 bases and J gave up 3 bases; unmatched junction bases: 4. CDR3 length: 15 amino acids. Study donors comprised healthy, HIV-negative adults devoid of recent acute infection or vaccination. Assay execution took place at the deep level. Assay: immunoSEQ multiplex PCR; the TCRdb copy retains only in-frame clones and omits some. The sample has roughly 2.2 million clones, 85% to 95% seen once. Specimen: naive CD4+ T cells from PBMCs. Stated subset: CD45RA+ positively selected. This clonotype originated in a man aged 18 to 30 in good health. Some clones in this sample may be carry-over from other donors' samples. The V and J genes are TRBV9 and TRBJ2-2, with TRBD1 identical over 7 bases. The CDR3 region is CASSVRGGDTGELFF. The CDR3 bases are TGTGCCAGCAGCGTTCGAGGGGGCGACACCGGGGAGCTGTTTTTT. Full variable domain (outside the CDR3, taken from reference TRBV9 and TRBJ2-2): DSGVTQTPKHLITATGQRVTLRCSPRSGDLSVYWYQQSLDQGLQFLIQYYNGEERAKGNILERFSAQQFPDLHSELNLSSLELGDSALYFCASSVRGGDTGELFFGEGSRLTVL.